This T cell receptor (beta chain) was documented in a study of blood T cell repertoires in COVID-19. Study information: Acute-phase and convalescent COVID-19 samples originated in the United States, Italy and Spain.

Sequenced by immunoSEQ multiplex PCR; TCRdb stores in-frame clones only, minus some. The sample contains some 350,000 clones, approximately 88% of which appear only once. Germline CDR1 and CDR2: LNHDA and SQIVND (reference sequence). The CDR3 has 16 residues. After removal of 4 bases from V and 0 bases from J, the junction contained 4 bases not matched to a gene. Sequenced material: PBMCs or T cells enriched from blood (not recorded which). The clonotype comes from a man in his thirties or forties who had recovered from COVID-19. The chain joins TRBV19 to TRBJ2-3, with 10 bases identical to TRBD2. CDR3 bases: TGTGCCAGTAGTAGGAGACTAGCGGGCAGCACAGATACGCAGTATTTT. Translated, it gives CASSRRLAGSTDTQYF.